This T cell receptor beta chain derives from a study of blood T cells in healthy people across ages. Study conclusions and caveats: A roughly linear fall in TCR beta diversity per million T cells was seen with increasing age. Unknown donor CMV status possibly confounded expanded clonotype changes.

This CDR3 region has 20 residues. A sample-barcoded 5' primer and a J-beta primer mix were used in a second PCR of roughly 6 to 11 cycles. TCRdb fed the 5' RACE reads into MiXCR, producing one record per CDR3 protein. The sample has about 650,000 distinct CDR3 sequences, 32% seen once. Ten or more counts support this clonotype. Its antigen is not known. The rearrangement links TRBV21-1 to TRBJ2-7; TRBD1 reflects the table's D call only, with no check against the DNA. TRBV21-1 is given as a pseudogene. The sequenced material came from blood. The sequence was collected from a woman aged 80 or over in good health. CDR3 loop: CASSSRRLAGTANGSYEQYF. The DNA for the CDR3 is TGTGCCAGCAGCTCCCGTCGATTGGCCGGGACCGCGAACGGCTCCTACGAGCAGTACTTC.